This TCR beta chain is drawn from a study of molecular identifiers for immune sequencing clone quantification. Using its own MiXCR run on the PCR reads, TCRdb lists one record per CDR3 protein. The sample holds about 640,000 distinct CDR3 sequences, nearly 20% seen once. Study results and limitations: Jurkat TCR RNA from one cell was spiked into about a million naive cells, and it was reportedly detectable there.

Many counts were recorded for this clonotype. As yet, its antigen is unknown. V was clipped by 5 bases and J by 1 base, with 15 bases between them. Germline CDR1 MNHEY, CDR2 SMNVEV (reference sequence). The CDR3 covers 15 residues. Sorting isolated naive CD8 T cells as CD8+CD4-CCR7+CD45RA+ events. This rearrangement joins TRBV27 to TRBJ2-7; D might be TRBD1 (6 bases). The source material was naive CD8+ T cells from blood, with Jurkat cell RNA spiked in. Stated subset: FACS-sorted CD8+CD4-CCR7+CD45RA+ naive T cells. The clonotype originates from a human donor in good health. Some libraries in this study had Jurkat cell RNA spiked in. CDR3 coding DNA: TGTGCCAGCAGTCCCGCAGGGGTATTGTCCTACGAGCAGTACTTC. Encoded protein: CASSPAGVLSYEQYF.